The 8 T cell receptor beta chains below were found in one sample sequenced in a study of shared clonotypes between healthy human individuals. The assay was immunoSEQ multiplex PCR, and TCRdb's table has in-frame clones only and misses some. The sample records 980,000 or so clones, approximately 80% being singletons. What was sequenced was memory CD4+ T cells sorted from blood. Sample subset: CD45RA-negative fraction. The receptor set was obtained from a man between 18 and 29 years old in good health.

The table lists this clone with a few counts. V and J are TRBV6-6 and TRBJ1-2; the match to TRBD1 covers 10 bases. The junction had 4 bases not matched to a gene; V was cut back by 5 bases and J by 4 bases. Germline CDR1 reads MNHNY; CDR2 reads SVGAGI (reference sequence). The CDR3 is 14 residues long. The CDR3 nucleotides are TGTGCCAGCAGTACCGGGACAGGGGTCTATGGCTACACCTTC. Translation gives CASSTGTGVYGYTF.

J is TRBJ1-2 and V is TRBV6-1, with TRBD1 identical over 10 bases. This CDR3 is built from 14 residues. Trimming removed 3 bases from V and 8 bases from J; junction bases left unmatched: 6. Looked up from germline, CDR1 is MNHNS and CDR2 is SASEGT. For the CDR3, the DNA is TGTGCCAGCAGTGATAGACAGGGGGCTGAAGGCTACACCTTC. Translation gives CASSDRQGAEGYTF.

On this clone itself: Different DNA sequences within this sample yield the same CDR3. The chain recombines TRBV5-6 with TRBJ2-2, with D perhaps being TRBD1 or TRBD2 (5 bases each). V was pared by 0 bases and J by 4 bases, with 10 bases between. The CDR3 sequence is 15 residues long. Germline V gene lookup returns CDR1 SGHDT and CDR2 YYEEEE. The DNA for the CDR3 is TGTGCCAGCAGCTTGGAGCCAGGGACCACCGGGGAGCTGTTTTTT. Amino acid sequence: CASSLEPGTTGELFF. Based on the CDR3 plus reference TRBV5-6 and TRBJ2-2, the full variable domain is DAGVTQSPTHLIKTRGQQVTLRCSPKSGHDTVSWYQQALGQGPQFIFQYYEEEERQRGNFPDRFSGHQFPNYSSELNVNALLLGDSALYLCASSLEPGTTGELFFGEGSRLTVL.

This chain connects TRBV28 to TRBJ1-5, with D uncertain. The V end lost 3 bases, the J end lost 3 bases, and 9 bases lay between the germline ends. This CDR3 has 14 residues. Germline V lookup: CDR1 MDHEN, CDR2 SYDVKM. The CDR3 DNA is TGTGCCAGCAGTTTTCCCGGGAACAATCAGCCCCAGCATTTT. It codes for CASSFPGNNQPQHF.

The CDR3 nucleotides are TGCGCCAGCAGCGAAGGACTAGCGGGTTACAATGAGCAGTTCTTC. Its translation: CASSEGLAGYNEQFF. The genes are TRBV5-1 and TRBJ2-1, with 11 bases identical to TRBD2. The germline V gene encodes CDR1 SGHRS and CDR2 YFSETQ. The V segment lost 4 bases and the J segment 4 bases; nucleotides outside the gene matches: 4. The CDR3 is made up of 15 amino acids. Full variable domain (remainder filled in from reference TRBV5-1 and TRBJ2-1): KAGVTQTPRYLIKTRGQQVTLSCSPISGHRSVSWYQQTPGQGLQFLFEYFSETQRNKGNFPGRFSGRQFSNSRSEMNVSTLELGDSALYLCASSEGLAGYNEQFFGPGTRLTVL.

This clone was counted only a few times. This chain uses TRBV7-2 with TRBJ2-4, with D perhaps TRBD2 (6 bases). The germline V and J ends were trimmed by 5 bases and 8 bases, with 13 bases remaining between them. Germline V gene data show CDR1 as SGHTA and CDR2 as FQGNSA. The CDR3 is 13 amino acids. CDR3 amino acids: CASSQLRGYIQYF. CDR3 sequence (DNA): TGTGCCAGCAGCCAACTCCGGGGGTACATTCAGTACTTC.

In DNA, the CDR3 is TGCGCCAGCAGCCAATTTGTAGCGGGATTAAACACAGATACGCAGTATTTT. Amino acids: CASSQFVAGLNTDTQYF. The rearrangement uses TRBV4-1 and TRBJ2-3; TRBD2 matches 8 bases. The CDR3 sequence is 17 residues long. The germline CDR1 and CDR2 sequences are MGHRA and YSYEKL. Trimming cost V 2 bases and J 2 bases; bases outside gene matches: 9.

The chain links TRBV5-5 to TRBJ2-5; 8 bases are shared with TRBD1. The V gene's germline CDR1 is SGHKS and CDR2 YYEKEE (reference sequence). This CDR3 comprises 16 residues. After removal of 4 bases from V and 3 bases from J, the junction contained 11 bases not matched to a gene. The chain's CDR3 is CASSPGTGFVEETQYF. The CDR3 DNA reads TGTGCCAGCAGCCCCGGGACAGGTTTCGTTGAAGAGACCCAGTACTTC.